This T cell receptor (beta chain) is from a study of shared clonotypes between healthy human individuals. Looked up from germline, CDR1 is SGHNT and CDR2 is YYREEE (reference sequence). The CDR3 sequence is 13 residues long. V shed 0 bases and J shed 6 bases, with 7 bases lying between them. Comments on this clone: As yet, its antigen is unknown. This sample includes further DNA sequences coding for the same CDR3.

Study findings and constraints: Inspection by rarefaction showed sorted-subset sequencing to be incomplete despite large depth. Researchers sampled only blood; tissue repertoires likely differ.

Each cell subset's genomic DNA was divided evenly among several immunoSEQ plates. Generated by immunoSEQ multiplex PCR, the TCRdb table keeps only in-frame clones and is missing some. Seen here are about 990,000 clones, about 84% observed once, and the top ten hold roughly 0.62%. The receptor comes from a man in his late teens or twenties in good health. Some clones in this sample may be carry-over from other donors' samples. The sample taken for sequencing was memory CD4+ T cells from PBMCs. Documented subset: CD45RA-negative fraction. The gene calls are TRBV5-4 and TRBJ1-5; no clear D gene. CDR3 sequence reads: CASSLDSSQPQHF. DNA for the CDR3: TGTGCCAGCAGCTTGGATTCCTCTCAGCCCCAGCATTTT.